The clone carrying this T cell receptor beta chain has only a few counts. The target antigen is unknown. The entry originates in a study of cytotoxic CD8 clonotypes in ibrutinib-treated CLL. Study context: Samples averaged approximately 250,000 productive templates and some 96,000 productive rearrangements. Findings and limits, study-wide: Sustained-remission and progressing patients diverged in sampling times.

Trimming cost V 3 bases and J 9 bases; bases outside gene matches: 3. The CDR3 runs 14 residues. Germline values: CDR1 SGHTA, CDR2 FQGNSA. The assay was immunoSEQ multiplex PCR, and TCRdb's table has in-frame clones only and misses some. The sample holds tens of thousands of clones, 55% to 70% seen once. The TCR was taken from a human donor with chronic lymphocytic leukemia. The J gene is TRBJ2-1, the V gene TRBV7-2; 12 nucleotides match TRBD2. Sequenced material: PBMCs, taken after 24 months of ibrutinib treatment. The CDR3 loop reads CASSLTSGSGEQFF. DNA for the CDR3: TGTGCCAGCAGCTTGACTAGCGGGAGTGGTGAGCAGTTCTTC.